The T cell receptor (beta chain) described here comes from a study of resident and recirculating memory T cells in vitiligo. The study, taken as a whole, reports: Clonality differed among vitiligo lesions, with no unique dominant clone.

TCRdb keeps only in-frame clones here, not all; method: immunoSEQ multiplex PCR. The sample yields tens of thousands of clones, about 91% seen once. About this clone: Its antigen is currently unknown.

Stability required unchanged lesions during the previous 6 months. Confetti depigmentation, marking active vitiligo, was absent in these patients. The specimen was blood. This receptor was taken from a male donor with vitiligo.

CDR3 nucleotides: TGTGCTAGTGGTTTGGGGACAGGGGAAAATGAGCAGTTCTTC. Protein sequence: CASGLGTGENEQFF. The chain joins TRBV12-5 to TRBJ2-1, with 9 bases that match TRBD1. The CDR3 totals 14 residues. Germline CDR1 and CDR2: LGHNT and FRNRAP. Germline trimming cut 1 base from V and 7 bases from J; bases unmatched to any gene: 2.